The 28 T cell receptor beta chains listed next were all sequenced from one sample in a study of technical replicates of blood from a handful of donors. Assay used: immunoSEQ multiplex PCR; TCRdb lists only in-frame clones, some missing. The sample lists 68,000 or so clones; 90% to 95% were seen once. The specimen sequenced was PBMCs. The receptor source for this set is a human donor in good health. Some clones in this sample may be carry-over from other donors' samples.

The chain uses TRBV4-1 and TRBJ1-1; weak D call: TRBD1 (5 bases). The CDR3 consists of 13 residues. Trimming cost V 1 base and J 8 bases, with 11 bases left between them. Germline loops: CDR1 MGHRA, CDR2 YSYEKL. The CDR3 loop reads CASSQVWGREAFF. The CDR3 coding sequence is TGCGCCAGCAGCCAAGTGTGGGGCAGGGAAGCTTTCTTT.

The genes are TRBV19 and TRBJ2-7, with D possibly being TRBD1 (6 bases). V was trimmed by 1 base and J by 5 bases, leaving 15 bases between them. The CDR3 is made up of 15 amino acids. Germline V gene lookup returns CDR1 LNHDA and CDR2 SQIVND (reference sequence). This chain's CDR3 is CASSIAPQGLHEQYF. The CDR3 coding sequence is TGTGCCAGTAGTATAGCCCCCCAGGGGCTCCACGAGCAGTACTTC.

The chain uses TRBV5-1 and TRBJ2-1; 8 bases line up with TRBD1. Germline values: CDR1 SGHRS, CDR2 YFSETQ. This CDR3 contains 16 residues. V dropped 3 bases and J dropped 6; count of bases not matched to a gene: 11. This CDR3 reads CASSWTDPGTGNEQFF. CDR3 sequence (DNA): TGCGCCAGCAGCTGGACCGACCCCGGGACAGGCAATGAGCAGTTCTTC.

The chain employs TRBV9 and TRBJ1-3; D is ambiguous. The CDR3 spans 14 residues. Trimming pared 2 bases from V and 2 bases from J, leaving 8 bases between. CDR1 and CDR2 (germline): SGDLS, YYNGEE. The CDR3 nucleotides are TGTGCCAGCAGCGTCTCAGGCACTGGAAACACCATATATTTT. Protein: CASSVSGTGNTIYF.

J is TRBJ2-2 and V is TRBV14, with D possibly being TRBD1 (6 bases). V was trimmed by 4 bases and J by 0 bases, leaving 15 bases between them. CDR1 SGHDN and CDR2 FVKESK come from the germline V gene. The CDR3 runs 17 residues. CDR3 protein: CASSPGVGNSNTGELFF. CDR3 coding DNA: TGTGCCAGCAGCCCAGGGGTGGGAAATTCGAACACCGGGGAGCTGTTTTTT.

The chain couples TRBV5-1 to TRBJ2-1; 7 bases match TRBD2. J gave up 1 base and V 1 base, and 2 bases lay outside the gene matches. This CDR3 contains 15 residues. Germline V gene lookup returns CDR1 SGHRS and CDR2 YFSETQ. The CDR3 nucleotides are TGCGCCAGCAGCTTGTCGGGGGGTTCCTACAATGAGCAGTTCTTC. This gives the protein CASSLSGGSYNEQFF. The full variable domain, completed using reference TRBV5-1 and TRBJ2-1, is KAGVTQTPRYLIKTRGQQVTLSCSPISGHRSVSWYQQTPGQGLQFLFEYFSETQRNKGNFPGRFSGRQFSNSRSEMNVSTLELGDSALYLCASSLSGGSYNEQFFGPGTRLTVL.

This clone was seen more than once but under ten times. The chain recombines TRBV6-6 with TRBJ2-1, with D possibly TRBD1 on 5 matching bases. The CDR3 consists of 13 residues. Germline assignment: CDR1 MNHNY and CDR2 SVGAGI (reference sequence). Trimming cost V 10 bases and J 6 bases, with 16 bases left between them. The CDR3 region is CATAARVSNEQFF. The CDR3 region has the DNA TGTGCCACCGCTGCCAGGGTGAGCAATGAGCAGTTCTTC.

V usage is TRBV6-5 and J usage is TRBJ2-7; 10 bases line up with TRBD2. The ends lost 6 bases at V and 3 bases at J; junction bases unmatched: 8. Germline assignment: CDR1 MNHEY and CDR2 SVGAGI. This CDR3 contains 15 residues. The CDR3 DNA is TGTGCCAGCAGCAGATCTAGCGGGGGCCTCTACGAGCAGTACTTC. Translation: CASSRSSGGLYEQYF.

The chain couples TRBV1 to TRBJ2-2; TRBD2 is taken as the D call from the table, unchecked against the DNA. TRBV1 is a recognized pseudogene. This CDR3 contains 19 residues. As DNA, the CDR3 is TGCACCAGCAGCCCCTGGACTAGCGGGGGGAATAAGAACACCGGGGAGCTGTTTTTT. Amino acid sequence: CTSSPWTSGGNKNTGELFF.

V usage is TRBV9 and J usage is TRBJ1-3, with D perhaps TRBD1 (6 bases). Germline V gene data show CDR1 as SGDLS and CDR2 as YYNGEE. Trimming took off 2 bases at V and 0 bases at J, with 12 bases between the two ends. CDR3 length: 16 residues. The CDR3 is CASSVSTGGSGNTIYF. The CDR3 coding sequence is TGTGCCAGCAGCGTTTCGACAGGCGGCTCTGGAAACACCATATATTTT.

A single count supports this clone. The chain joins TRBV11-2 to TRBJ2-1; 10 bases line up with TRBD2. Looked up from germline, CDR1 is SGHAT and CDR2 is FQNNGV. There are 16 residues in the CDR3. V was clipped by 5 bases and J by 6 bases; unmatched bases: 10. CDR3 amino acids: CASSLGGTSAGNEQFF. The CDR3 nucleotides read TGTGCCAGCAGCCTGGGAGGGACTAGCGCTGGCAATGAGCAGTTCTTC.

The rearrangement uses TRBV28 and TRBJ2-2; 8 bases match TRBD2. Germline CDR1 reads MDHEN; CDR2 reads SYDVKM. The trim removed 6 bases at V and 3 bases at J, leaving 6 bases unmatched. The CDR3 has 15 residues. CDR3 region: CASRHGGADTGELFF. CDR3 in DNA: TGTGCCAGCAGGCACGGGGGGGCGGACACCGGGGAGCTGTTTTTT.

The CDR3 here is CASSPGRANTGELFF. The CDR3 DNA sequence: TGTGCCAGCAGCCCGGGCAGGGCGAACACCGGGGAGCTGTTTTTT. This rearrangement joins TRBV5-4 to TRBJ2-2; D possibly corresponds to TRBD1 (5 bases). The CDR3 consists of 15 residues. Germline lookup yields CDR1 SGHNT and CDR2 YYREEE (reference sequence). Trimming took 4 bases from V and 0 from J, leaving 10 bases between them.

This sequence joins TRBV7-2 and TRBJ2-2; 10 positions match TRBD2. V was pared by 4 bases and J by 4 bases, with 9 bases of the junction left unmatched. CDR1 and CDR2 from the germline V gene are SGHTA and FQGNSA. The CDR3 totals 17 residues. CDR3 region: CASSSQREGRRTGELFF. The CDR3 region has the DNA TGTGCCAGCAGCTCCCAGCGGGAGGGCCGTCGCACCGGGGAGCTGTTTTTT.

V gene TRBV6-5 combines with J gene TRBJ1-6; a possible D gene is TRBD1 (5 bases). Looked up from germline, CDR1 is MNHEY and CDR2 is SVGAGI. The ends were cut back, 5 bases at V and 4 bases at J, with 6 bases in the middle. The CDR3 has 13 amino acids. DNA for the CDR3: TGTGCCAGCAGTGGACATTATAATTCACCCCTCCACTTT. Translation: CASSGHYNSPLHF.

This chain joins TRBV5-5 and TRBJ1-5, with 8 bases identical to TRBD1. Germline lookup yields CDR1 SGHKS and CDR2 YYEKEE (reference sequence). This CDR3 comprises 15 residues. Unmatched junction bases numbered 2, after V lost 0 bases and J lost 3 bases. The CDR3 sequence: CASSLEDRDNQPQHF. For the CDR3, the DNA is TGTGCCAGCAGCTTGGAGGACAGGGACAATCAGCCCCAGCATTTT.

The chain is built from TRBV6-5 and TRBJ1-1; D is undetermined. V was shortened by 6 bases and J by 4 bases, with 15 bases between the two germline ends. The CDR3 contains 14 residues. In germline, CDR1 is MNHEY, CDR2 SVGAGI. CDR3 protein: CASSLGGRSTEAFF. For the CDR3, the DNA is TGTGCCAGCAGCCTAGGTGGTCGGAGCACTGAAGCTTTCTTT.

The rearrangement joins TRBV9 to TRBJ1-5; TRBD1 might be the D (6 bases). CDR3 length: 14 amino acids. Trimming pared 4 bases from V and 2 bases from J, leaving 10 bases between. Germline values: CDR1 SGDLS, CDR2 YYNGEE. Here the CDR3 reads CASSQSGGNQPQHF. For the CDR3, the DNA is TGTGCCAGCAGCCAATCAGGGGGCAATCAGCCCCAGCATTTT.

V is TRBV7-9 and J is TRBJ1-6, with D maybe TRBD1 (5 bases). The V and J ends lost 2 bases and 13 bases respectively, with 15 bases between them. This CDR3 is built from 14 residues. The germline CDR1 and CDR2 sequences are SEHNR and FQNEAQ (reference sequence). CDR3 DNA sequence: TGTGCCAGCAGCTTAAGCCAGGGCGGTGCTCCCCTCCACTTT. The encoded protein is CASSLSQGGAPLHF.

This clone occurred once. The chain has TRBV9 and TRBJ2-3, with D maybe TRBD2 (7 bases). V lost 4 bases and J lost 2, with 26 bases in between. CDR1 is SGDLS, CDR2 YYNGEE, per germline. The CDR3 is 19 residues long. The CDR3 protein is CASSTRQDARTRYTDTQYF. CDR3 coding DNA: TGTGCCAGCAGCACCCGACAGGACGCTAGGACTAGATACACAGATACGCAGTATTTT.

This clone was seen only once. This chain connects TRBV7-2 to TRBJ1-1; the match to TRBD1 covers 7 bases. The germline V gene encodes CDR1 SGHTA and CDR2 FQGNSA. Trimming cost V 0 bases and J 6 bases; bases outside gene matches: 7. This CDR3 has 15 amino acids. The chain's CDR3 is CASSLAAGQSAEAFF. CDR3 coding DNA: TGTGCCAGCAGCTTAGCCGCGGGACAGAGCGCTGAAGCTTTCTTT.

This clone was counted a single time. This chain connects TRBV4-3 to TRBJ1-4, with 9 bases matching TRBD1. V was clipped by 3 bases and J by 6 bases; unmatched bases: 8. From germline, CDR1 is LGHNA and CDR2 YSLEER. The CDR3 length is 16 residues. CDR3 residues: CASSQTAGQGYEKLFF. CDR3 bases: TGCGCCAGCAGCCAGACGGCCGGACAGGGGTATGAAAAACTGTTTTTT.

The chain is built from TRBV4-1 and TRBJ2-1, with 10 bases lining up with TRBD2. V shed 0 bases, J shed 4 bases, and the junction held 3 bases outside the gene matches. This CDR3 spans 16 amino acids. Germline CDR1 reads MGHRA; CDR2 reads YSYEKL. The CDR3 spells CASSQDILAGYNEQFF. In DNA, the CDR3 is TGCGCCAGCAGCCAAGATATACTAGCGGGGTACAATGAGCAGTTCTTC.

This clone was picked up one time. V and J are TRBV5-1 and TRBJ2-3; tentatively, D is TRBD2 (6 bases). This CDR3 has 13 residues. Germline V lookup: CDR1 SGHRS, CDR2 YFSETQ. Deletions cut 6 bases from V and 9 bases from J, with 17 bases between. The CDR3 DNA sequence: TGCGCCAGCACTATGATCGGGGGTCGGACGCAGTATTTT. It yields the protein CASTMIGGRTQYF.

Only a few counts were recorded for this clone. Other DNA sequences in the same sample also yield this CDR3. The CDR3 sequence is CAWRGGTEAFF. DNA of the CDR3: TGTGCCTGGAGAGGGGGCACTGAAGCTTTCTTT. The chain couples TRBV30 to TRBJ1-1; tentatively, D is TRBD1 (6 bases). CDR1 is GTSNPN and CDR2 is SVGIG in the germline V gene (reference sequence). The ends were cut back, 3 bases at V and 4 bases at J, with 6 bases in the middle. The CDR3 totals 11 residues.

This rearrangement joins TRBV7-2 to TRBJ2-3, with unresolved D. The ends were cut back, 5 bases at V and 1 base at J, with 7 bases in the middle. Germline lookup yields CDR1 SGHTA and CDR2 FQGNSA. The CDR3 covers 13 residues. The chain's CDR3 is CASSPRGTDTQYF. The CDR3 nucleotides read TGTGCCAGCAGCCCTCGGGGCACAGATACGCAGTATTTT.

The gene calls are TRBV7-9 and TRBJ2-1; 9 bases agree with TRBD2. Germline V gene sequence: CDR1 SEHNR, CDR2 FQNEAQ (reference sequence). CDR3 length: 14 amino acids. With 3 bases clipped from V and 9 bases from J, the junction kept 6 bases outside the gene matches. The DNA of the CDR3 is TGTGCCAGCAGCTTCGCGGGGGGGCGTGGTGAGCAGTTCTTC. Translation: CASSFAGGRGEQFF.

The V call is TRBV4-1, the J call TRBJ1-3; D not certain. V was pared by 1 base and J by 4 bases, with 14 bases between. The CDR3 totals 16 residues. Germline CDR1 MGHRA, CDR2 YSYEKL. The CDR3 reads CASSQGSVPPGNTIYF. CDR3 bases: TGCGCCAGCAGCCAAGGGTCGGTCCCGCCGGGAAACACCATATATTTT.